The clone carrying this TCR beta chain occurred a few times. No antigen is known for it. Germline V gene lookup returns CDR1 LGHNA and CDR2 YNFKEQ. The CDR3 is made up of 15 amino acids. V was clipped by 4 bases and J by 5 bases; unmatched bases: 4. The sample comes from a study of T cell repertoires in cytomegalovirus infection. Overall study: In public TCR beta signatures, there were indications of both CMV infection and matching HLA type.

TCRdb recomputed calls from the reads with MiXCR, one row per CDR3 protein. The profile covers a few hundred thousand distinct CDR3 sequences, with just under 30% appearing a single time and around 20% taken by the ten largest. Whole-study results and caveats: Clonotypes of TCR beta that were HLA-C-restricted and CMV-specific dominated the ex vivo response. Individuals carrying CMV plus the relevant HLA were identified by cumulative frequency of public TCR beta families.

The V gene is TRBV4-2, the J gene TRBJ2-5, with 13 bases aligning to TRBD2. This clonotype originated in a human donor in good health (CMV status not recorded). Some clones in this sample may be carry-over from other donors' samples. Sequences were derived from cultured PBMCs, sampled from culture after CMV antigen stimulation. This CDR3 is CASSRTSGSYETQYF. CDR3 DNA sequence: TGTGCCAGCAGCCGGACTAGCGGGAGTTATGAGACCCAGTACTTC.